The rows below give T cell receptor beta chains drawn from one sample of a study of control samples from healthy donors and cancer patients. TCRdb's copy holds only in-frame clones and misses some; the assay was immunoSEQ multiplex PCR. The table records about 53,000 clones, 87% of them present only once. The material sequenced was PBMCs. Receptors were obtained from a man between 60 and 70 years old with head and neck cancer. CDR3s include the opening cysteine and the closing phenylalanine or tryptophan. Each record gives: CDR3 protein, CDR3 DNA, J gene, V gene, D gene, clone size. A D gene is named only where the DNA matches it firmly. The listing skips clone size in some rows; elsewhere it reads once, few, many or a size class.

cdr3_aa: CSVPLQTSGTYEQYF
cdr3_nt: TGCAGCGTTCCCCTCCAGACTAGCGGTACCTACGAGCAGTACTTC
j_call: TRBJ2-7
v_call: TRBV29-1
d_call: TRBD2
clone_size: NA

cdr3_aa: CASSLVAAASNEKLFF
cdr3_nt: TGTGCCAGCAGCTTGGTAGCGGCAGCCAGTAATGAAAAACTGTTTTTT
j_call: TRBJ1-4
v_call: TRBV5-7
d_call: NA
clone_size: NA

cdr3_aa: CASSRWLGDRGNQPQHF
cdr3_nt: TGTGCCAGCAGTCGATGGCTGGGGGACAGGGGTAATCAGCCCCAGCATTTT
j_call: TRBJ1-5
v_call: TRBV6-6
d_call: TRBD1
clone_size: NA

cdr3_aa: CASSQDIGLGSDGYTF
cdr3_nt: TGCGCCAGCAGCCAAGACATAGGCCTAGGGTCGGACGGCTACACCTTC
j_call: TRBJ1-2
v_call: TRBV4-3
d_call: NA
clone_size: NA

cdr3_aa: CASSLASGVETQYF
cdr3_nt: TGTGCCAGCAGCTTGGCTAGCGGGGTAGAGACCCAGTACTTC
j_call: TRBJ2-5
v_call: TRBV5-4
d_call: TRBD2
clone_size: NA

cdr3_aa: CASSQDLVSSYNSPLHF
cdr3_nt: TGCGCCAGCAGCCAAGATCTCGTGAGCTCCTATAATTCACCCCTCCACTTT
j_call: TRBJ1-6
v_call: TRBV4-3
d_call: NA
clone_size: few

cdr3_aa: CASSPWDRDSPLHF
cdr3_nt: TGTGCCAGCAGTCCCTGGGACAGGGATTCACCCCTCCACTTT
j_call: TRBJ1-6
v_call: TRBV28
d_call: TRBD1
clone_size: NA

cdr3_aa: CASSLAQGSGGQGQETQYF
cdr3_nt: TGTGCCAGCAGCTTAGCTCAGGGGAGCGGGGGTCAGGGGCAAGAGACCCAGTACTTC
j_call: TRBJ2-5
v_call: TRBV7-2
d_call: TRBD2
clone_size: few

cdr3_aa: CASSHKFTRGNEEQFF
cdr3_nt: TGTGCCAGCAGCCATAAGTTTACTAGGGGGAATGAGGAGCAGTTCTTC
j_call: TRBJ2-1
v_call: TRBV4-2
d_call: NA
clone_size: NA

cdr3_aa: CASRRLAGDETDTQYF
cdr3_nt: TGTGCCAGCAGGCGCCTAGCGGGAGATGAGACAGATACGCAGTATTTT
j_call: TRBJ2-3
v_call: TRBV2
d_call: TRBD2
clone_size: NA

cdr3_aa: CSASPLTEQYF
cdr3_nt: TGCAGTGCTAGCCCCCTCACCGAGCAGTACTTC
j_call: TRBJ2-7
v_call: TRBV20-1
d_call: NA
clone_size: NA

cdr3_aa: CASSLSGGGYTF
cdr3_nt: TGTGCCAGCAGCTTATCAGGGGGTGGCTACACCTTC
j_call: TRBJ1-2
v_call: TRBV7-9
d_call: TRBD1
clone_size: NA

cdr3_aa: CASGDRGRYTEAFF
cdr3_nt: TGTGCCAGCGGGGACAGGGGGCGTTATACTGAAGCTTTCTTT
j_call: TRBJ1-1
v_call: TRBV6-6
d_call: TRBD1
clone_size: NA

cdr3_aa: CASSLYPGTGGKNEQFF
cdr3_nt: TGTGCCAGCAGTTTATATCCCGGGACAGGGGGGAAGAATGAGCAGTTCTTC
j_call: TRBJ2-1
v_call: TRBV27
d_call: TRBD1
clone_size: NA

cdr3_aa: CASSLRGDENIQYF
cdr3_nt: TGTGCCAGCAGCTTAAGAGGGGATGAGAACATTCAGTACTTC
j_call: TRBJ2-4
v_call: TRBV7-2
d_call: NA
clone_size: once

cdr3_aa: CASSLDGTRNVLTF
cdr3_nt: TGTGCCAGCAGCTTGGACGGGACAAGGAACGTCCTGACTTTC
j_call: TRBJ2-6
v_call: TRBV5-6
d_call: NA
clone_size: NA

cdr3_aa: CASSLVAGGPYEQYF
cdr3_nt: TGCGCCAGCAGCTTGGTTGCGGGGGGGCCCTACGAGCAGTACTTC
j_call: TRBJ2-7
v_call: TRBV5-1
d_call: TRBD2
clone_size: NA

cdr3_aa: CSVDDSMNTEAFF
cdr3_nt: TGCAGCGTTGACGACAGTATGAACACTGAAGCTTTCTTT
j_call: TRBJ1-1
v_call: TRBV29-1
d_call: NA
clone_size: NA

cdr3_aa: CASSGGGSSLYEQYF
cdr3_nt: TGTGCCAGCAGTGGGGGGGGGTCCAGCCTCTACGAGCAGTACTTC
j_call: TRBJ2-7
v_call: TRBV28
d_call: TRBD2
clone_size: NA

cdr3_aa: CASSPQGANTGELFF
cdr3_nt: TGTGCCAGCAGCCCACAGGGTGCGAACACCGGGGAGCTGTTTTTT
j_call: TRBJ2-2
v_call: TRBV28
d_call: NA
clone_size: NA

cdr3_aa: CASSLAGGSGNTIYF
cdr3_nt: TGTGCCAGCAGCTTAGCTGGGGGCTCTGGAAACACCATATATTTT
j_call: TRBJ1-3
v_call: TRBV7-9
d_call: NA
clone_size: NA

cdr3_aa: CASSLRTGNTGELFF
cdr3_nt: TGTGCCAGCAGCCTCCGGACAGGAAACACCGGGGAGCTGTTTTTT
j_call: TRBJ2-2
v_call: TRBV7-6
d_call: TRBD1
clone_size: NA

cdr3_aa: CASSLGQGNSPLHF
cdr3_nt: TGTGCCAGCAGCTTAGGACAGGGCAATTCACCCCTCCACTTT
j_call: TRBJ1-6
v_call: TRBV3-1/TRBV3-2
d_call: TRBD1
clone_size: NA

cdr3_aa: CASSSVTSGGTDTQYF
cdr3_nt: TGTGCCAGCAGCTCCGTGACTAGCGGGGGCACAGATACGCAGTATTTT
j_call: TRBJ2-3
v_call: TRBV7-2
d_call: TRBD2
clone_size: NA

cdr3_aa: CASSVAGTSPGVEQFF
cdr3_nt: TGTGCCAGCAGCGTAGCGGGGACTAGCCCCGGAGTTGAGCAGTTCTTC
j_call: TRBJ2-1
v_call: TRBV9
d_call: TRBD2
clone_size: NA

cdr3_aa: CASSGLMRGSETQYF
cdr3_nt: TGTGCCAGCAGTGGGCTCATGAGGGGGTCAGAGACCCAGTACTTC
j_call: TRBJ2-5
v_call: TRBV2
d_call: NA
clone_size: NA

cdr3_aa: CASSLRGEQFF
cdr3_nt: TGTGCCAGCAGTTTGAGAGGAGAGCAGTTCTTC
j_call: TRBJ2-1
v_call: TRBV12-3/TRBV12-4
d_call: NA
clone_size: NA

cdr3_aa: CASSQPRQGNYEQYF
cdr3_nt: TGTGCCAGCAGTCAGCCCCGACAGGGAAACTACGAGCAGTACTTC
j_call: TRBJ2-7
v_call: TRBV2
d_call: TRBD1
clone_size: few

cdr3_aa: CAIRGGPYEQYF
cdr3_nt: TGTGCCATCAGGGGGGGACCCTACGAGCAGTACTTC
j_call: TRBJ2-7
v_call: TRBV10-3
d_call: NA
clone_size: NA

cdr3_aa: CAISEGQGSADTQYF
cdr3_nt: TGTGCCATCAGTGAGGGGCAGGGGTCCGCAGATACGCAGTATTTT
j_call: TRBJ2-3
v_call: TRBV10-3
d_call: NA
clone_size: NA

cdr3_aa: CASRTGGPADTQYF
cdr3_nt: TGTGCCAGCAGAACGGGAGGGCCAGCAGATACGCAGTATTTT
j_call: TRBJ2-3
v_call: TRBV2
d_call: TRBD2
clone_size: NA

cdr3_aa: CASSLEGQGVHEQYF
cdr3_nt: TGTGCCAGCAGCTTGGAAGGACAGGGGGTCCACGAGCAGTACTTC
j_call: TRBJ2-7
v_call: TRBV5-5
d_call: TRBD1
clone_size: NA

cdr3_aa: CASSREISESSYEQYF
cdr3_nt: TGTGCCAGCAGCCGGGAAATTAGCGAGAGCTCCTACGAGCAGTACTTC
j_call: TRBJ2-7
v_call: TRBV4-2
d_call: NA
clone_size: NA

cdr3_aa: CATSDLGRGSYNEQFF
cdr3_nt: TGTGCCACCAGTGATTTGGGGAGGGGGTCCTACAATGAGCAGTTCTTC
j_call: TRBJ2-1
v_call: TRBV24-1
d_call: NA
clone_size: NA

cdr3_aa: CASSLGGQARETQYF
cdr3_nt: TGTGCCAGCAGCTTAGGGGGACAGGCCAGAGAGACCCAGTACTTC
j_call: TRBJ2-5
v_call: TRBV7-6
d_call: TRBD1
clone_size: NA

cdr3_aa: CASTGTGLNEQYF
cdr3_nt: TGTGCCAGCACCGGGACAGGGTTGAACGAGCAGTACTTC
j_call: TRBJ2-7
v_call: TRBV6-5
d_call: TRBD1
clone_size: NA

cdr3_aa: CASREDTGTPYEQYF
cdr3_nt: TGTGCCAGCAGGGAAGATACGGGGACTCCCTACGAGCAGTACTTC
j_call: TRBJ2-7
v_call: TRBV28
d_call: NA
clone_size: NA

cdr3_aa: CASSLAGPFEAFF
cdr3_nt: TGTGCCAGCAGTTTAGCGGGACCCTTTGAAGCTTTCTTT
j_call: TRBJ1-1
v_call: TRBV12-3/TRBV12-4
d_call: NA
clone_size: NA

cdr3_aa: CASSLTGTYEQYF
cdr3_nt: TGTGCCAGCAGCTTGACAGGGACCTACGAGCAGTACTTC
j_call: TRBJ2-7
v_call: TRBV5-4
d_call: NA
clone_size: NA